This T cell receptor (beta chain) was identified during a study of identical twins. In regard to this clonotype: Its antigen is undetermined.

The CDR3 consists of 13 residues. Trimming removed 8 bases from V and 7 bases from J, with 18 bases in between. Germline V lookup: CDR1 LNHNV, CDR2 YYDKDF (reference sequence). From the 5' RACE reads, TCRdb called clonotypes with MiXCR, one entry per CDR3 protein. The sample shows about 480,000 distinct CDR3 sequences, 14% of them seen only once. General study findings and limits: Diverse VJ usage suggested most zero-insertion clonotypes were not invariant T cells.

The same specimen was also included in a second study, on yellow fever vaccine responses in identical twins.

The J gene is TRBJ2-7, the V gene TRBV15, with a tentative D call TRBD1 (6 bases). The receptor's source is a woman aged 18 to 35 in good health. Sequencing input: CD4+ T cells sorted from blood. The CDR3 loop reads CATARGDSREQYF. The CDR3 region has the DNA TGTGCCACCGCCAGGGGCGACTCGAGGGAGCAGTACTTC. Combining the CDR3 with reference TRBV15 and TRBJ2-7 gives the whole variable domain DAMVIQNPRYQVTQFGKPVTLSCSQTLNHNVMYWYQQKSSQAPKLLFHYYDKDFNNEADTPDNFQSRRPNTSFCFLDIRSPGLGDTAMYLCATARGDSREQYFGPGTRLTVT.